This T cell receptor beta chain comes out of a study of control samples from healthy donors and cancer patients (dated by TCRdb to 2018 to 2021). The V and J ends are trimmed by 5 bases and 0 bases, leaving 11 bases between them. CDR1 SGHTA and CDR2 FQGNSA were looked up in the germline V gene. The CDR3 spans 15 residues, from the cysteine through the phenylalanine. Of all the DNA, just the CDR3 is kept, 45 bases in frame from base 1. Comment on this clone: Its antigen specificity is not known. It has no much larger one-base neighbor in the sample; base qualities were not kept.

Library method: the immunoSEQ multiplex PCR assay. TCRdb retrieved this table from immuneACCESS and kept in-frame rearrangements only. Not all clones are present; in checked studies, unresolved V genes account for under half, and no reason is known for the remainder. Counted in this sample were approximately 20,000 clones; roughly 84% of them appeared once. Around a tenth of the sample belongs to the ten largest clones. The V gene is TRBV7-2 and the J gene is TRBJ2-1, with the identity of the D gene unclear. The receptor comes from a woman in her 70s with colorectal cancer. Sequencing used PBMCs. The DNA reads as follows: TGTGCCAGCAGCGAAGCACAGATCTCCTACAATGAGCAGTTCTTC. It is translated as CASSEAQISYNEQFF.